Listed here are 20 T cell receptor beta chains from one sample, sequenced in a study of blood T cell repertoires in COVID-19. Clones were sequenced by immunoSEQ multiplex PCR, and TCRdb holds only the in-frame ones, with some missing. The table records 300,000 or so clones, around four fifths of them present only once. The sequenced sample was peripheral blood. The receptors shown here come from a woman in her 50s with acute or convalescent COVID-19.

The chain combines TRBV7-3 with TRBJ2-1, with a weak D call TRBD2 (6 bases). The length of the CDR3 is 13 residues. In germline, CDR1 is SGHTA, CDR2 FQGTGA. Trimming shortened V by 0 bases and J by 14 bases, and 14 bases separated the two germline ends. DNA for the CDR3: TGTGCCAGCAGCTTAACTCGGGACTCTCGGAAGTTCTTC. It is translated as CASSLTRDSRKFF.

The chain uses TRBV11-1 and TRBJ2-2; no clear D gene. Trimming took off 3 bases at V and 0 bases at J, with 8 bases between the two ends. Germline V gives CDR1 SGHAT, CDR2 FQDESV (reference sequence). The CDR3 consists of 15 residues. As DNA, the CDR3 is TGTGCCAGCAGCTTCGCGATTGCGAACACCGGGGAGCTGTTTTTT. Encoded protein: CASSFAIANTGELFF.

As DNA, the CDR3 is TGCGCCAGCAGCGAAACTAGCGCAACAGAGACCCAGTACTTC. Its protein is CASSETSATETQYF. This chain joins TRBV5-1 and TRBJ2-5; 7 bases fit TRBD2. The germline V gene has CDR1 SGHRS and CDR2 YFSETQ. CDR3 length: 14 residues. The V gene end was trimmed by 4 bases and the J gene end by 4 bases; junction bases not matched to a gene: 7.

The rearrangement joins TRBV19 to TRBJ2-4; the match to TRBD1 covers 8 bases. The ends lost 3 bases at V and 6 bases at J; junction bases unmatched: 4. The CDR3 spans 14 residues. CDR1 is LNHDA, CDR2 SQIVND, per germline (reference sequence). CDR3 coding DNA: TGTGCCAGTAGTATCAGGGGGCAAGGAAACATTCAGTACTTC. Encoded protein: CASSIRGQGNIQYF.

V is TRBV12-3 or TRBV12-4 and J is TRBJ2-7; 7 positions match TRBD1. The CDR3 has 12 residues. Unmatched junction bases numbered 6, after V lost 10 bases and J lost 3 bases. The CDR3 nucleotides read TGTGCCACGACAGGGTATCACTACGAGCAGTACTTC. This codes for CATTGYHYEQYF.

V gene TRBV18 combines with J gene TRBJ2-1; 11 positions match TRBD2. The CDR3 loop spans 16 amino acids. Germline-derived CDR1 and CDR2 are KGHSH and LQKENI. V dropped 4 bases and J dropped 0; count of bases not matched to a gene: 2. The CDR3 region has the DNA TGTGCCAGCTCACAGGGACTAGCGGACTCCTACAATGAGCAGTTCTTC. Protein: CASSQGLADSYNEQFF.

This chain connects TRBV11-1 to TRBJ1-5; no firm D call. V lost 1 base and J 0 bases, leaving 7 bases between the germline ends. Germline loops: CDR1 SGHAT, CDR2 FQDESV (reference sequence). This CDR3 has 15 amino acids. The CDR3 nucleotides are TGTGCCAGCAGCTTAGGAGGGAATAGCAATCAGCCCCAGCATTTT. The encoded protein is CASSLGGNSNQPQHF.

The V and J genes are TRBV11-3 and TRBJ1-1; 9 positions match TRBD1. The CDR3 has 13 residues. Germline-derived CDR1 and CDR2 are SGHNT and YENEEA. V shed 4 bases and J 7 bases; nucleotides not matched to a gene: 4. The DNA of the CDR3 is TGTGCCAGCAGCTCCTTGACAGGGGGTGAAGCTTTCTTT. Encoded protein: CASSSLTGGEAFF.

This clone was detected once. The chain is built from TRBV7-2 and TRBJ1-2; a weak D match, TRBD1 (6 bases). The CDR3 runs 15 residues. Deletions cut 1 base from V and 4 bases from J, with 13 bases between. From germline, CDR1 is SGHTA and CDR2 FQGNSA. The CDR3 protein is CASSLDEGVVYGYTF. DNA of the CDR3: TGTGCCAGCAGCTTAGATGAGGGGGTAGTCTATGGCTACACCTTC.

V and J are TRBV11-3 and TRBJ1-1, with D perhaps matching TRBD1 (6 bases). This CDR3 is built from 13 residues. Trimming removed 4 bases from V and 6 bases from J, with 12 bases in between. Per germline, CDR1 SGHNT and CDR2 YENEEA. The chain's CDR3 is CASSSGQFSEAFF. Here the CDR3 DNA reads TGTGCCAGCAGCTCGGGACAATTTTCTGAAGCTTTCTTT.

The rearrangement links TRBV5-1 to TRBJ2-7; 13 nucleotides align to TRBD2. This CDR3 is built from 16 residues. Germline V gene data show CDR1 as SGHRS and CDR2 as YFSETQ. V dropped 3 bases and J dropped 5; count of bases not matched to a gene: 8. The CDR3, as DNA: TGCGCCAGCAGCTCCGGACTAGCGGGAGCCCACCACGAGCAGTACTTC. Its translation: CASSSGLAGAHHEQYF. The full variable domain, rest sourced from reference TRBV5-1 and TRBJ2-7, is KAGVTQTPRYLIKTRGQQVTLSCSPISGHRSVSWYQQTPGQGLQFLFEYFSETQRNKGNFPGRFSGRQFSNSRSEMNVSTLELGDSALYLCASSSGLAGAHHEQYFGPGTRLTVT.

This chain links TRBV6-6 with TRBJ1-1, with 8 nucleotides matching TRBD1. CDR3 length: 12 residues. The V gene's germline CDR1 is MNHNY and CDR2 SVGAGI (reference sequence). Unmatched junction bases numbered 0, after V lost 6 bases and J lost 3 bases. This chain's CDR3 is CASRDRDTEAFF. In DNA form, the CDR3 reads TGTGCCAGCAGGGACAGGGACACTGAAGCTTTCTTT.

This clone was picked up one time. The chain links TRBV20-1 to TRBJ2-5; no definite D call. V dropped 0 bases and J dropped 5 bases, with 4 bases sitting between them. Germline assignment: CDR1 DFQATT and CDR2 SNEGSKA (reference sequence). The CDR3 totals 11 residues. The CDR3 spells CSARESETQYF. CDR3 in DNA: TGCAGTGCTAGAGAGTCGGAGACCCAGTACTTC.

J is TRBJ1-1 and V is TRBV29-1; 7 bases are shared with TRBD1. CDR1 and CDR2 (germline): SQVTM, ANQGSEA. Trimming took 5 bases from V and 4 from J; bases not matched to a gene: 7. CDR3 size: 13 residues. As DNA, the CDR3 is TGCAGCGTTAAAGGGGGCGATGGCACTGAAGCTTTCTTT. It is translated as CSVKGGDGTEAFF.

The rearrangement joins TRBV2 to TRBJ1-1; D is undetermined. CDR1 and CDR2 (germline): SNHLY, FYNNEI. V was pared by 6 bases and J by 8 bases, with 13 bases between. CDR3 length: 12 residues. In nucleotides, the CDR3 is TGTGCCAGCAGCGGAGACGGTACCGAAGCTTTCTTT. Translating gives CASSGDGTEAFF.

This clone has just one count. The chain employs TRBV6-5 and TRBJ2-5; maybe TRBD1 (5 bases). Germline CDR1 is MNHEY and CDR2 is SVGAGI. V gave up 6 bases and J gave up 5 bases, with 10 bases separating them. This CDR3 contains 12 residues. CDR3 nucleotide sequence: TGTGCCAGCAGGGCAGGGAAGGAGACCCAGTACTTC. Translating gives CASRAGKETQYF.

The rearrangement links TRBV11-2 to TRBJ1-1; weak D call: TRBD1 (6 bases). This CDR3 comprises 12 residues. The V gene's germline CDR1 is SGHAT and CDR2 FQNNGV. Trimming removed 6 bases from V and 8 bases from J, with 13 bases in between. As DNA, the CDR3 is TGTGCCAGCAGAAGAACAACAGGGGAAGCTTTCTTT. It translates to CASRRTTGEAFF.

The V and J genes are TRBV10-1 and TRBJ1-1, with D possibly being TRBD1 (5 bases). The CDR3 length is 12 residues. Germline CDR1 WNHNN, CDR2 SYGVQD (reference sequence). The ends were cut back, 2 bases at V and 8 bases at J, with 9 bases in the middle. The CDR3 sequence: CASSERGTEAFF. CDR3 nucleotides: TGCGCCAGCAGTGAGAGGGGCACAGAAGCTTTCTTT.

The chain recombines TRBV28 with TRBJ2-7; 7 nucleotides agree with TRBD2. From germline, CDR1 is MDHEN and CDR2 SYDVKM. The V gene end was trimmed by 2 bases and the J gene end by 2 bases; junction bases not matched to a gene: 3. The CDR3 has 14 amino acids. CDR3 sequence (DNA): TGTGCCAGCAGTTTAGGGGGAGGGACCTACGAGCAGTACTTC. Translation gives CASSLGGGTYEQYF.

The J gene is TRBJ2-3, the V gene TRBV2, with a tentative D call TRBD1 (5 bases). Trimming took off 2 bases at V and 3 bases at J, with 9 bases between the two ends. CDR3 size: 14 residues. Germline CDR1 reads SNHLY; CDR2 reads FYNNEI. The CDR3: CASSEQGFTDTQYF. CDR3 nucleotides: TGTGCCAGCAGTGAACAGGGCTTTACAGATACGCAGTATTTT. Variable domain in full (rest from reference TRBV2 and TRBJ2-3): EPEVTQTPSHQVTQMGQEVILRCVPISNHLYFYWYRQILGQKVEFLVSFYNNEISEKSEIFDDQFSVERPDGSNFTLKIRSTKLEDSAMYFCASSEQGFTDTQYFGPGTRLTVL.